One sample yielded the 27 T cell receptor beta chains listed below, sequenced in a study of blood T cell repertoires in COVID-19. Some clones are missing from TCRdb's copy, which holds only in-frame ones; the method was immunoSEQ multiplex PCR. This sample has 250,000 to 300,000 clones, with 70% to 90% found just once. Sample: peripheral blood. Receptor source: a man aged 45-65 years with active or convalescent COVID-19.

The J gene is TRBJ2-7, the V gene TRBV28, with TRBD2 matching over 8 bases. The junction had 6 bases not matched to a gene; V was cut back by 3 bases and J by 2 bases. CDR1 and CDR2 from the germline V gene are MDHEN and SYDVKM. This CDR3 is built from 15 residues. The DNA of the CDR3 is TGTGCCAGCAGTTTCGGGGGGGCAACGGCCTACGAGCAGTACTTC. Residues: CASSFGGATAYEQYF. The complete variable domain, with remaining parts taken from reference TRBV28 and TRBJ2-7, reads DVKVTQSSRYLVKRTGEKVFLECVQDMDHENMFWYRQDPGLGLRLIYFSYDVKMKEKGDIPEGYSVSREKKERFSLILESASTNQTSMYLCASSFGGATAYEQYFGPGTRLTVT.

This chain uses TRBV11-2 with TRBJ1-4; 7 positions match TRBD1. Per the germline V gene, CDR1 is SGHAT and CDR2 is FQNNGV. V trimming: 2 bases; J trimming: 7 bases; junction bases outside the gene matches: 7. There are 15 residues in the CDR3. As DNA, the CDR3 is TGTGCCAGCAGCTTATTCCGGACAGGAGGTGAAAAACTGTTTTTT. It is translated as CASSLFRTGGEKLFF.

This clone was picked up one time. The V call is TRBV2, the J call TRBJ1-2, with no clear D. The germline CDR1 and CDR2 sequences are SNHLY and FYNNEI. The V and J ends lost 0 bases and 6 bases respectively, with 11 bases between them. The CDR3 consists of 14 residues. Here the CDR3 reads CASSEALGLNGYTF. CDR3 nucleotides: TGTGCCAGCAGTGAAGCGCTAGGATTGAATGGCTACACCTTC. The full variable domain, its missing parts supplied by reference TRBV2 and TRBJ1-2, is EPEVTQTPSHQVTQMGQEVILRCVPISNHLYFYWYRQILGQKVEFLVSFYNNEISEKSEIFDDQFSVERPDGSNFTLKIRSTKLEDSAMYFCASSEALGLNGYTFGSGTRLTVV.

The gene calls are TRBV2 and TRBJ2-7; D gene ambiguous. Trimming removed 6 bases from V and 0 bases from J, with 12 bases in between. Germline CDR1 and CDR2: SNHLY and FYNNEI. The CDR3 length is 14 residues. This CDR3 is CASRVELSSYEQYF. The CDR3 DNA follows: TGTGCCAGCAGGGTCGAACTGAGCTCCTACGAGCAGTACTTC.

This chain links TRBV4-2 with TRBJ2-3, with a possible D match to TRBD2 (6 bases). Germline V gene sequence: CDR1 LGHNA, CDR2 YNFKEQ. The CDR3 spans 17 residues. The germline V and J ends were trimmed by 0 bases and 6 bases, with 19 bases remaining between them. This chain's CDR3 is CASSQDPSGSALDTQYF. In DNA, the CDR3 is TGTGCCAGCAGCCAAGATCCCTCCGGGAGCGCCCTGGATACGCAGTATTTT.

V is TRBV6-2 or TRBV6-3 and J is TRBJ2-2, with a tentative D call TRBD2 (5 bases). Germline loops: CDR1 MNHEY, CDR2 SVGEGT. V lost 3 bases to trimming and J lost 8 bases, with 10 bases between them. This CDR3 is 13 amino acids long. CDR3: CASSYRDGGELFF. The CDR3 DNA reads TGTGCCAGCAGTTATCGGGATGGGGGGGAGCTGTTTTTT.

This sequence joins TRBV5-1 and TRBJ1-3; D not resolved. This CDR3 has 15 residues. Trimming pared 1 base from V and 0 bases from J, leaving 8 bases between. Germline CDR1 reads SGHRS; CDR2 reads YFSETQ. The CDR3 here is CASSLMGSSGNTIYF. Here the CDR3 DNA reads TGCGCCAGCAGCTTGATGGGGAGCTCTGGAAACACCATATATTTT.

The chain joins TRBV2 to TRBJ2-1, with TRBD2 matching 7 bases. V was pared by 3 bases and J by 7 bases, with 9 bases of the junction left unmatched. The CDR3 is 15 amino acids. Germline V gives CDR1 SNHLY, CDR2 FYNNEI. The DNA for the CDR3 is TGTGCCAGCAGTGAGATGGGCGGGAGAGGGAATGAGCAGTTCTTC. It is translated as CASSEMGGRGNEQFF.

The chain has TRBV9 and TRBJ1-2; 8 bases fit TRBD1. There are 15 residues in the CDR3. The V gene's germline CDR1 is SGDLS and CDR2 YYNGEE. V trimming: 3 bases; J trimming: 4 bases; junction bases outside the gene matches: 8. CDR3 nucleotides: TGTGCCAGCAGCGAAACAGGGGGTGCCCTCTATGGCTACACCTTC. Its protein is CASSETGGALYGYTF.

The chain has TRBV29-1 and TRBJ2-1; possible D gene TRBD1, 6 bases. The CDR3 spans 13 residues. CDR1 is SQVTM and CDR2 is ANQGSEA in the germline V gene. V was pared by 7 bases and J by 8 bases, with 18 bases between. The CDR3 spells CSGRTGLRYEQFF. CDR3 coding DNA: TGCAGCGGCCGAACAGGGCTTCGGTATGAGCAGTTCTTC.

This clone showed up just once. The rearrangement links TRBV19 to TRBJ1-4; the match to TRBD1 covers 7 bases. The germline gives CDR1 LNHDA, CDR2 SQIVND (reference sequence). Trimming at V came to 5 bases and at J to 8 bases, leaving 8 bases not matched to a gene. The CDR3 covers 14 residues. The CDR3 coding sequence is TGTGCCAGTAGTGCGACAGGGACAGAAGAAAAACTGTTTTTT. It is translated as CASSATGTEEKLFF.

The chain combines TRBV27 with TRBJ2-1, with TRBD2 as a possible D gene (6 bases). Deletions cut 4 bases from V and 4 bases from J, with 14 bases between. The CDR3 extends over 15 amino acids. The germline CDR1 and CDR2 sequences are MNHEY and SMNVEV (reference sequence). CDR3 in amino acids: CASSYSDYGYNEQFF. The CDR3 coding sequence is TGTGCCAGCAGTTACTCGGACTACGGGTACAATGAGCAGTTCTTC.

The chain joins TRBV7-2 to TRBJ1-3; D is perhaps TRBD1 (5 bases). This CDR3 region has 15 residues. Germline V gene data show CDR1 as SGHTA and CDR2 as FQGNSA. The V end was cut by 5 bases, the J end by 6 bases, with 17 bases between. The CDR3 sequence: CASSPAGPGVNTIYF. In DNA, the CDR3 is TGTGCCAGCAGCCCCGCTGGGCCGGGGGTAAACACCATATATTTT.

The rearrangement joins TRBV10-1 to TRBJ2-2, with 7 bases lining up with TRBD2. The CDR3 totals 13 residues. After removal of 5 bases from V and 7 bases from J, the junction contained 4 bases not matched to a gene. In germline, CDR1 is WNHNN, CDR2 SYGVQD (reference sequence). As DNA, the CDR3 is TGCGCCAGCAGTCGGGAGGTCGGCGGGGAGCTGTTTTTT. Translating it yields CASSREVGGELFF.

The chain recombines TRBV4-1 with TRBJ2-3; 7 bases align to TRBD2. Germline V gene sequence: CDR1 MGHRA, CDR2 YSYEKL. This CDR3 is 16 amino acids long. J was trimmed by 10 bases and V by 5 bases; bases with no gene match: 18. The CDR3 DNA follows: TGCGCCAGCAGCGGGGAGGGGTGGTACCGGAGGGATGCGCAGTATTTT. It encodes CASSGEGWYRRDAQYF.

This clone has only one observation. This chain joins TRBV7-2 and TRBJ2-7; a weak D match, TRBD2 (5 bases). Trimming took off 5 bases at V and 3 bases at J, with 14 bases between the two ends. The CDR3 spans 14 residues. The germline gives CDR1 SGHTA, CDR2 FQGNSA. CDR3 region: CASSGGGSNYEQYF. The CDR3 DNA reads TGTGCCAGCAGCGGCGGAGGCAGTAACTACGAGCAGTACTTC.

This chain uses TRBV30 with TRBJ1-4; the match to TRBD1 covers 9 bases. The CDR3 is 15 amino acids. The V gene's germline CDR1 is GTSNPN and CDR2 SVGIG (reference sequence). The J segment lost 7 bases and the V segment lost 3 bases, leaving 9 bases of the junction unmatched. The CDR3 region is CAWSTGDRAGEKLFF. The CDR3 DNA reads as TGTGCCTGGAGCACCGGGGACAGGGCAGGTGAAAAACTGTTTTTT. Complete variable domain (other parts from reference TRBV30 and TRBJ1-4): SQTIHQWPATLVQPVGSPLSLECTVEGTSNPNLYWYRQAAGRGLQLLFYSVGIGQISSEVPQNLSASRPQDRQFILSSKKLLLSDSGFYLCAWSTGDRAGEKLFFGSGTQLSVL.

The chain carries TRBV30 and TRBJ2-1; D perhaps matches TRBD2 (6 bases). The CDR3 loop spans 14 amino acids. In germline, CDR1 is GTSNPN, CDR2 SVGIG (reference sequence). V lost 5 bases to trimming and J lost 13 bases, with 24 bases between them. CDR3 bases: TGTGCCTGGGAGTCGGATGGGGGATTCGGACTACAGTTCTTC. This sequence encodes CAWESDGGFGLQFF.

V usage is TRBV5-1 and J usage is TRBJ1-5; 8 nucleotides align to TRBD1. There are 15 residues in the CDR3. The V gene end was trimmed by 3 bases and the J gene end by 3 bases; junction bases not matched to a gene: 5. In germline, CDR1 is SGHRS, CDR2 YFSETQ. The CDR3 region is CASSSGQGDNQPQHF. The CDR3 DNA reads as TGCGCCAGCAGCTCAGGACAGGGAGACAATCAGCCCCAGCATTTT.

This sequence joins TRBV27 and TRBJ1-1, with 7 bases fitting TRBD1. Losses at the gene ends were 6 bases for V and 5 bases for J; bases not matched to a gene: 9. This CDR3 is 14 amino acids long. Germline values: CDR1 MNHEY, CDR2 SMNVEV (reference sequence). Here the CDR3 reads CASRGDRGITEAFF. The CDR3 DNA is TGTGCCAGCAGGGGGGACAGAGGCATAACTGAAGCTTTCTTT.

In its sample, this clone was seen once. The chain combines TRBV30 with TRBJ2-1, with 7 bases matching TRBD2. In germline, CDR1 is GTSNPN, CDR2 SVGIG (reference sequence). Unmatched junction bases numbered 6, after V lost 2 bases and J lost 8 bases. This CDR3 is 13 amino acids long. CDR3 in DNA: TGTGCCTGGAGTACGGGGAGGGCTCATGAGCAGTTCTTC. This codes for CAWSTGRAHEQFF.

The genes are TRBV2 and TRBJ2-1, with D perhaps TRBD1 (5 bases). Germline-derived CDR1 and CDR2 are SNHLY and FYNNEI. The CDR3 contains 17 residues. Trimming took 4 bases from V and 4 from J, leaving 20 bases between them. In DNA, the CDR3 is TGTGCCAGCAGTGTGCCCAACTCTAGGGGTGGATACAATGAGCAGTTCTTC. It encodes CASSVPNSRGGYNEQFF.

The genes are TRBV5-5 and TRBJ2-3; 7 bases align to TRBD1. Germline trimming cut 0 bases from V and 4 bases from J; bases unmatched to any gene: 2. Germline V gives CDR1 SGHKS, CDR2 YYEKEE (reference sequence). This CDR3 region has 14 residues. Written as DNA, the CDR3 is TGTGCCAGCAGCTTGGTGCAGGGGGCAGATACGCAGTATTTT. Encoded protein: CASSLVQGADTQYF.

The chain uses TRBV11-2 and TRBJ2-7; D is unresolved. The germline CDR1 and CDR2 sequences are SGHAT and FQNNGV. The CDR3 totals 12 residues. The ends were cut back, 5 bases at V and 2 bases at J, with 7 bases in the middle. The CDR3 region has the DNA TGTGCCAGCAGCGCTACGGCCTACGAGCAGTACTTC. This encodes CASSATAYEQYF.

The rearrangement uses TRBV6-5 and TRBJ2-1, with TRBD2 identical over 11 bases. The ends lost 4 bases at V and 10 bases at J; junction bases unmatched: 3. The CDR3 has 13 amino acids. Germline V gives CDR1 MNHEY, CDR2 SVGAGI. CDR3 protein: CASSSGLAAEQFF. In DNA, the CDR3 is TGTGCCAGCAGTTCGGGACTAGCGGCAGAGCAGTTCTTC.

The V gene is TRBV7-9, the J gene TRBJ2-1; 11 bases are shared with TRBD2. The CDR3 extends over 15 amino acids. V dropped 2 bases and J dropped 5; count of bases not matched to a gene: 2. From germline, CDR1 is SEHNR and CDR2 FQNEAQ (reference sequence). The CDR3 region is CASSLTSGRHNEQFF. In nucleotides, the CDR3 is TGTGCCAGCAGCTTAACTAGCGGGAGACACAATGAGCAGTTCTTC.

The chain couples TRBV5-1 to TRBJ2-3, with a weak D call TRBD1 (8 bases). The CDR3 covers 17 residues. V was cut by 4 bases and J by 2 bases, with 20 bases left in between. Germline CDR1 and CDR2: SGHRS and YFSETQ. CDR3 protein: CASSRTGLADFTDTQYF. CDR3 sequence (DNA): TGCGCCAGCAGCCGGACAGGGCTAGCGGACTTCACAGATACGCAGTATTTT.